A selection of T cell receptor beta chains follows, all from one sample in a study of early T cells in non-severe SARS-CoV-2 infection. A single record per CDR3 protein comes from TCRdb applying MiXCR to the 5' RACE reads. The table has approximately 35,000 distinct CDR3 sequences, around 5.9% seen once. Sequencing input: whole blood. Receptor source: an adult who was a healthcare worker with PCR-confirmed SARS-CoV-2 infection or an uninfected control (not recorded which). Each CDR3 is given with its conserved first and last residue. D genes are given only for firm matches. Clone size is not always given. Where it is, it says once, few, many or a class for expanded clones.

J: TRBJ2-7; size: few; D: -; V: TRBV28; length: 13; DNA: TGTGCCAGCAGTTTACCCCAAACGTACGAGCAGTACTTC; CDR3: CASSLPQTYEQYF
J: TRBJ2-5; size: many; D: TRBD2; V: TRBV4-1; length: 15; DNA: TGCGCCAGCAGCCAAGCCGAACTAGCGGGGGGGGCCCAGTACTTC; CDR3: CASSQAELAGGAQYF
J: TRBJ1-3; size: few; D: TRBD1; V: TRBV18; length: 16; DNA: TGTGCCAGCTCACAAGGACAGGGGCCTTCTGGAAACACCATATATTTT; CDR3: CASSQGQGPSGNTIYF
J: TRBJ1-6; size: few; D: TRBD1; V: TRBV6-2/TRBV6-3; length: 11; DNA: TGTGCCAGCGCCCAGGGGGACACCCTCCACTTT; CDR3: CASAQGDTLHF
J: TRBJ1-2; size: many; D: -; V: TRBV2; length: 16; DNA: TGTGCCAGCAGTGATTTGGGGCAGAGAACAATCTATGGCTACACCTTC; CDR3: CASSDLGQRTIYGYTF
J: TRBJ2-1; size: hyperexpanded; D: -; V: TRBV28; length: 16; DNA: TGTGCCAGCAGTTTCTCCCAGGGAATACGGTACAATGAGCAGTTCTTC; CDR3: CASSFSQGIRYNEQFF
J: TRBJ2-5; size: -; D: -; V: TRBV29-1; length: 13; DNA: TGCAGCGGGAGCGGTGGGGGCGGAGAGACCCAGTACTTC; CDR3: CSGSGGGGETQYF
J: TRBJ2-3; size: -; D: TRBD1; V: TRBV19; length: 15; DNA: TGTGCCAGTAGTATGAGACAGGGGCGGACAGATACGCAGTATTTT; CDR3: CASSMRQGRTDTQYF
J: TRBJ2-7; size: few; D: -; V: TRBV20-1; length: 14; DNA: TGCAGTGCAAACCCCCCCGAGGGCCACTACGAGCAGTACTTC; CDR3: CSANPPEGHYEQYF
J: TRBJ2-1; size: -; D: TRBD1; V: TRBV5-1; length: 14; DNA: TGCGCCAGCAGCTTGGGGACAGGCCCCAATGAGCAGTTCTTC; CDR3: CASSLGTGPNEQFF
J: TRBJ2-5; size: many; D: -; V: TRBV10-3; length: 13; DNA: TGTGCCATCAGTGATCTGGGGAGGGAGACCCAGTACTTC; CDR3: CAISDLGRETQYF
J: TRBJ2-2; size: many; D: -; V: TRBV6-2/TRBV6-3; length: 12; DNA: TGTGCCAGCAGCTTGGGGATAGGGGAGCTGTTTTTT; CDR3: CASSLGIGELFF
J: TRBJ2-7; size: many; D: -; V: TRBV2; length: 14; DNA: TGTGCCAGCAAGATTCCGGGGGCTACCTACGAGCAGTACTTC; CDR3: CASKIPGATYEQYF
J: TRBJ1-1; size: -; D: -; V: TRBV10-3; length: 14; DNA: TGTGTCATCAGTGAGTCGTCTGGGAACACTGAAGCTTTCTTT; CDR3: CVISESSGNTEAFF
J: TRBJ2-7; size: few; D: TRBD1; V: TRBV15; length: 15; DNA: TGTGCCACCAGCAGGCAACGGACAGGGTTGAACGAGCAGTACTTC; CDR3: CATSRQRTGLNEQYF